The rows below give T cell receptor beta chains drawn from one sample of a study of blood T cell repertoires in COVID-19. Assay: immunoSEQ multiplex PCR; the TCRdb copy retains only in-frame clones and omits some. The sample comprises more than 140,000 clones, around 84% of which are singletons, and roughly 8% rests with the top ten. The sequenced material came from peripheral blood. The receptors were gathered from a woman in her fifties or sixties with acute or convalescent COVID-19. The CDR3 runs from the conserved cysteine through the conserved F or W. The D gene is left open where the match is weak. Rows give clone size only sometimes, using once, few, many, or a class for an expanded clone.

d_call j_call clone_size v_call cdr3_nt cdr3_aa
NA TRBJ1-1 NA TRBV28 TGTGCCAGCAGTTTACTGAGCAGGGCCACTGAAGCTTTCTTT CASSLLSRATEAFF
NA TRBJ1-2 NA TRBV2 TGTGCCAGCAGTGAAGACTGGGGGGAGAAGGGCTACACCTTC CASSEDWGEKGYTF
NA TRBJ1-1 NA TRBV30 TGTGCCTGGTCGAGCCGGGGGAACACTGAAGCTTTCTTT CAWSSRGNTEAFF
TRBD2 TRBJ2-7 NA TRBV20-1 TGCAGTGCTAGTCAGCTACCCGGGACTAGGGCCTACGAGCAGTACTTC CSASQLPGTRAYEQYF
TRBD1 TRBJ2-2 once TRBV7-9 TGTGCCAGCGGTCGGGACAGGCCCTCTGGGGCCGGGGAGCTGTTTTTT CASGRDRPSGAGELFF
NA TRBJ2-2 NA TRBV29-1 TGCAGCGTTGAAATCCGCGTGCGGGCCGGGACCGGGGAGCTGTTTTTT CSVEIRVRAGTGELFF
NA TRBJ2-1 NA TRBV2 TGTGCCAGCAGCGGTAGCGGATTATCTAAAAATGAGCAGTTCTTC CASSGSGLSKNEQFF
TRBD2 TRBJ2-1 few TRBV27 TGTGCCAGCACTCTTTTGTCTAGCGGGTCCTACAATGAGCAGTTCTTC CASTLLSSGSYNEQFF
NA TRBJ2-2 NA TRBV6-5 TGTGCCAGCAGCCGACAGGTCACCGGGGAGCTGTTTTTT CASSRQVTGELFF
NA TRBJ2-5 NA TRBV4-1 TGCGCCACCCTAGGGGAGGAAGAGACCCAGTACTTC CATLGEEETQYF